One and the same sample provided the 28 T cell receptor beta chains below, sequenced in a study of control samples from healthy donors and cancer patients. Repertoires were generated with immunoSEQ multiplex PCR, while TCRdb's copy carries only in-frame clones and drops some. Here the sample spans 150,000 or so clones, over 85% being singletons. The sample taken for sequencing was blood. The receptors shown here come from a woman in her thirties or forties in good health.

In this sample, this clone turned up once. This chain uses TRBV12-5 with TRBJ1-2; D might be TRBD1 (6 bases). CDR3 size: 15 residues. The germline gives CDR1 LGHNT, CDR2 FRNRAP. V lost 0 bases, J lost 8 bases, and 16 bases lay in between. Here the CDR3 DNA reads TGTGCTAGTGGTTTGGTCCCGACCCTGAGGGGGGGCTACACCTTC. Translation gives CASGLVPTLRGGYTF. The full variable domain, rest sourced from reference TRBV12-5 and TRBJ1-2, is DARVTQTPRHKVTEMGQEVTMRCQPILGHNTVFWYRQTMMQGLELLAYFRNRAPLDDSGMPKDRFSAEMPDATLATLKIQPSEPRDSAVYFCASGLVPTLRGGYTFGSGTRLTVV.

V is TRBV19 and J is TRBJ2-6; D is ambiguous. The germline CDR1 and CDR2 sequences are LNHDA and SQIVND (reference sequence). V was shortened by 4 bases and J by 1 base, with 11 bases between the two germline ends. There are 16 residues in the CDR3. The CDR3 protein is CASSTLTQSGANVLTF. In DNA, the CDR3 is TGTGCCAGTAGTACCCTAACCCAGTCTGGGGCCAACGTCCTGACTTTC.

The chain combines TRBV9 with TRBJ2-1; D is ambiguous. The CDR3 runs to 11 residues. V shed 5 bases and J shed 5 bases, with 5 bases lying between them. Germline CDR1 reads SGDLS; CDR2 reads YYNGEE. CDR3 sequence reads: CASSDNNEQFF. CDR3 DNA: TGTGCCAGCAGTGATAACAATGAGCAGTTCTTC.

This chain links TRBV18 with TRBJ1-5, with D unresolved. Germline CDR1 KGHSH, CDR2 LQKENI. The CDR3 is 16 residues long. The V end lost 2 bases, the J end lost 0 bases, and 11 bases lay between the germline ends. This CDR3 reads CASSPDPVYSNQPQHF. The DNA for the CDR3 is TGTGCCAGCTCACCAGATCCGGTGTATAGCAATCAGCCCCAGCATTTT.

The chain is built from TRBV5-1 and TRBJ1-3; 7 bases line up with TRBD1. Germline assignment: CDR1 SGHRS and CDR2 YFSETQ. The CDR3 sequence is 17 residues long. Trimming at V came to 0 bases and at J to 1 base, leaving 7 bases not matched to a gene. This CDR3 reads CASSLDFGTASGNTIYF. The CDR3 DNA reads as TGCGCCAGCAGCTTGGATTTTGGGACAGCTTCTGGAAACACCATATATTTT.

The V and J genes are TRBV9 and TRBJ2-3; D not certain. The CDR3 is 15 residues long. Trimming shortened V by 3 bases and J by 0 bases, and 11 bases separated the two germline ends. CDR1 and CDR2 (germline): SGDLS, YYNGEE. The CDR3 coding sequence is TGTGCCAGCAGCGGATCCCTGACTAGCACAGATACGCAGTATTTT. Its protein is CASSGSLTSTDTQYF. Full variable domain (missing parts from reference TRBV9 and TRBJ2-3): DSGVTQTPKHLITATGQRVTLRCSPRSGDLSVYWYQQSLDQGLQFLIQYYNGEERAKGNILERFSAQQFPDLHSELNLSSLELGDSALYFCASSGSLTSTDTQYFGPGTRLTVL.

The chain recombines TRBV27 with TRBJ1-1, with D maybe TRBD1 (5 bases). Between the trimmed V and J ends, which lost 0 bases and 0 bases, there was a span of 11 bases. CDR1 is MNHEY and CDR2 is SMNVEV in the germline V gene (reference sequence). CDR3 length: 16 residues. Here the CDR3 DNA reads TGTGCCAGCAGTTTATCGATCGGGGCAATGAACACTGAAGCTTTCTTT. It translates to CASSLSIGAMNTEAFF.

The chain is built from TRBV6-2 or TRBV6-3 and TRBJ1-1, with D unclear. V gave up 2 bases and J gave up 1 base, with 8 bases separating them. The CDR3 consists of 14 residues. Germline assignment: CDR1 MNHEY and CDR2 SVGEGT. CDR3 bases: TGTGCCAGCAGTTACCTTGGCCGGAACACTGAAGCTTTCTTT. Translation: CASSYLGRNTEAFF.

This clone has a handful of counts. The V gene is TRBV19, the J gene TRBJ1-4; TRBD1 is a possible D gene (6 bases). Germline values: CDR1 LNHDA, CDR2 SQIVND (reference sequence). Between the trimmed V and J ends, which lost 5 bases and 7 bases, there was a span of 17 bases. This CDR3 has 15 amino acids. CDR3 nucleotides: TGTGCCAGTAGTCCATCGAGGACAGTAAGTGAAAAACTGTTTTTT. It codes for CASSPSRTVSEKLFF. Using reference TRBV19 and TRBJ1-4 for the parts outside the CDR3, the full variable domain is DGGITQSPKYLFRKEGQNVTLSCEQNLNHDAMYWYRQDPGQGLRLIYYSQIVNDFQKGDIAEGYSVSREKKESFPLTVTSAQKNPTAFYLCASSPSRTVSEKLFFGSGTQLSVL.

The chain joins TRBV7-2 to TRBJ2-5; D is possibly TRBD2 (6 bases). V was clipped by 1 base and J by 3 bases, with 12 bases between them. The length of the CDR3 is 15 residues. Germline V gene data show CDR1 as SGHTA and CDR2 as FQGNSA. CDR3 bases: TGTGCCAGCAGCTTAGTGGGAGGCTCAAAAGAGACCCAGTACTTC. The encoded protein is CASSLVGGSKETQYF.

The V call is TRBV19, the J call TRBJ1-1; no clear D gene. Germline V CDR1 and CDR2: LNHDA, SQIVND (reference sequence). The CDR3 has 12 residues. V lost 3 bases, J lost 3 bases, and 5 bases lay in between. As DNA, the CDR3 is TGTGCCAGTAGTATCGGGTACACTGAAGCTTTCTTT. It is translated as CASSIGYTEAFF.

The chain employs TRBV3-1 (or the pseudogene TRBV3-2) and TRBJ2-2; D ambiguous. Germline V gene data show CDR1 as LGHDT and CDR2 as YNNKEL (reference sequence). V was pared by 4 bases and J by 5 bases, with 8 bases between. The CDR3 consists of 13 residues. The CDR3 reads CASSPGRTGELFF. DNA for the CDR3: TGTGCCAGCAGCCCCGGGCGTACCGGGGAGCTGTTTTTT.

V usage is TRBV7-9 and J usage is TRBJ1-1; 9 positions match TRBD1. J was trimmed by 10 bases and V by 1 base; bases with no gene match: 4. Per the germline V gene, CDR1 is SEHNR and CDR2 is FQNEAQ (reference sequence). This CDR3 is 13 amino acids long. CDR3 DNA: TGTGCCAGCAGCTTAGGGACAGGGGTTTTAGCTTTCTTT. Encoded protein: CASSLGTGVLAFF.

The sample holds one count of this clone. The chain uses TRBV7-3 and TRBJ1-2; 7 positions match TRBD1. V lost 6 bases, J lost 7 bases, and 8 bases stayed unmatched. CDR1 is SGHTA and CDR2 is FQGTGA in the germline V gene. This CDR3 has 13 amino acids. The CDR3 region is CASSSTGTAGYTF. DNA of the CDR3: TGTGCCAGCAGTTCTACTGGGACAGCTGGCTACACCTTC.

J is TRBJ2-7 and V is TRBV12-3 or TRBV12-4, with TRBD2 matching 7 bases. The CDR3 totals 11 residues. V gave up 6 bases and J gave up 4 bases; unmatched junction bases: 0. CDR3 DNA sequence: TGTGCCAGCAGCGGGGGGTACGAGCAGTACTTC. Translated: CASSGGYEQYF.

V and J are TRBV14 and TRBJ1-6; TRBD1 matches 8 bases. Germline assignment: CDR1 SGHDN and CDR2 FVKESK. The CDR3 has 15 residues. The V gene end was trimmed by 3 bases and the J gene end by 4 bases; junction bases not matched to a gene: 2. In nucleotides, the CDR3 is TGTGCCAGCAGCCACAGGACAGGGTATAATTCACCCCTCCACTTT. This gives the protein CASSHRTGYNSPLHF.

This clone was seen a single time. The chain uses TRBV30 and TRBJ1-1, with TRBD1 as a possible D gene (6 bases). Germline V gene data show CDR1 as GTSNPN and CDR2 as SVGIG (reference sequence). The CDR3 is 12 amino acids. Trimming shortened V by 5 bases and J by 0 bases, and 7 bases separated the two germline ends. The CDR3 reads CAWGQMNTEAFF. The CDR3, as DNA: TGTGCCTGGGGACAGATGAACACTGAAGCTTTCTTT. The full variable domain, its missing parts supplied by reference TRBV30 and TRBJ1-1, is SQTIHQWPATLVQPVGSPLSLECTVEGTSNPNLYWYRQAAGRGLQLLFYSVGIGQISSEVPQNLSASRPQDRQFILSSKKLLLSDSGFYLCAWGQMNTEAFFGQGTRLTVV.

The V gene is TRBV20-1, the J gene TRBJ1-1; 9 bases fit TRBD1. This CDR3 is 14 amino acids long. From germline, CDR1 is DFQATT and CDR2 SNEGSKA (reference sequence). V lost 3 bases, J lost 3 bases, and 5 bases stayed unmatched. The CDR3 DNA reads as TGCAGTGCTAGTAGGGACAGGGAATACACTGAAGCTTTCTTT. Translated: CSASRDREYTEAFF.

The V call is TRBV5-8, the J call TRBJ1-3; D may be TRBD1 (5 bases). Per germline, CDR1 SGHTS and CDR2 YDEGEE. The germline V and J ends were trimmed by 4 bases and 0 bases, with 11 bases remaining between them. This CDR3 region has 15 residues. CDR3 region: CASSINRFSGNTIYF. Here the CDR3 DNA reads TGTGCCAGCAGCATAAACAGGTTCTCTGGAAACACCATATATTTT.

The rearrangement links TRBV5-6 to TRBJ1-1, with unresolved D. Trimming cost V 2 bases and J 5 bases, with 16 bases left between them. The CDR3 is 15 amino acids. Germline V gene sequence: CDR1 SGHDT, CDR2 YYEEEE. CDR3 nucleotides: TGTGCCAGCAGCTTTCAGCCTGGAATATCGACTGAAGCTTTCTTT. Translating gives CASSFQPGISTEAFF.

J is TRBJ1-1 and V is TRBV7-9; no firm D call. Trimming took 4 bases from V and 9 from J, leaving 12 bases between them. Germline assignment: CDR1 SEHNR and CDR2 FQNEAQ (reference sequence). The CDR3 extends over 12 amino acids. The CDR3 is CASSSAPAQAFF. The DNA for the CDR3 is TGTGCCAGCAGCTCGGCTCCGGCCCAAGCTTTCTTT.

The rearrangement uses TRBV6-2 or TRBV6-3 and TRBJ1-5, with 7 bases matching TRBD1. V lost 0 bases and J lost 3; bases outside the gene matches: 2. This CDR3 comprises 15 residues. CDR1 and CDR2 from the germline V gene are MNHEY and SVGEGT. The CDR3 loop is CASSYSTGVNQPQHF. Here the CDR3 DNA reads TGTGCCAGCAGTTACTCAACAGGGGTCAATCAGCCCCAGCATTTT.

The genes are TRBV6-2 or TRBV6-3 and TRBJ1-1; D uncertain. With 6 bases removed from V and 8 bases from J, the gap between germline ends came to 19 bases. This CDR3 spans 14 amino acids. Germline V gene lookup returns CDR1 MNHEY and CDR2 SVGEGT. The chain's CDR3 is CASSLPRELSEAFF. CDR3 DNA sequence: TGTGCCAGCAGCCTTCCCCGGGAACTGTCCGAAGCTTTCTTT.

The chain carries TRBV2 and TRBJ1-4; D might be TRBD1 (6 bases). This CDR3 contains 15 residues. Germline CDR1 reads SNHLY; CDR2 reads FYNNEI. Trimming shortened V by 4 bases and J by 3 bases, and 12 bases separated the two germline ends. The CDR3 reads CASSATGISNEKLFF. The CDR3 DNA reads TGTGCCAGCAGTGCTACAGGGATCTCTAATGAAAAACTGTTTTTT. The variable domain in full, with the rest retrieved from reference TRBV2 and TRBJ1-4, is EPEVTQTPSHQVTQMGQEVILRCVPISNHLYFYWYRQILGQKVEFLVSFYNNEISEKSEIFDDQFSVERPDGSNFTLKIRSTKLEDSAMYFCASSATGISNEKLFFGSGTQLSVL.

The chain joins TRBV12-5 to TRBJ2-5; 8 bases line up with TRBD1. Germline trimming cut 4 bases from V and 5 bases from J; bases unmatched to any gene: 9. The CDR3 extends over 15 amino acids. Germline lookup yields CDR1 LGHNT and CDR2 FRNRAP. CDR3 protein: CASGSGQGPGETQYF. The CDR3 region has the DNA TGTGCTAGTGGTTCTGGACAGGGCCCCGGTGAGACCCAGTACTTC.

The rearrangement joins TRBV10-3 to TRBJ1-3; 8 bases agree with TRBD1. Germline trimming cut 6 bases from V and 1 base from J; bases unmatched to any gene: 14. This CDR3 comprises 18 residues. CDR1 and CDR2 (germline): ENHRY, SYGVKD. In DNA, the CDR3 is TGTGCCATCAGGCTTTACAGGGGGGGCCCTTCTTCTGGAAACACCATATATTTT. Protein sequence: CAIRLYRGGPSSGNTIYF.

The chain links TRBV7-9 to TRBJ1-1; D is unresolved. Between the trimmed V and J ends, which lost 5 bases and 1 base, there was a span of 5 bases. This CDR3 has 12 amino acids. Germline CDR1 SEHNR, CDR2 FQNEAQ (reference sequence). The CDR3 DNA reads TGTGCCAGCAGCGCCGAGAACACTGAAGCTTTCTTT. Its translation: CASSAENTEAFF.

CDR3 region: CASSPQFGVDETQYF. For the CDR3, the DNA is TGTGCCAGCTCACCACAGTTTGGGGTTGACGAGACCCAGTACTTC. The rearrangement uses TRBV18 and TRBJ2-5; D ambiguous. Germline CDR1 and CDR2: KGHSH and LQKENI. The CDR3 loop spans 15 amino acids. The V end was cut by 1 base, the J end by 5 bases, with 14 bases between.